The sequence of this T cell receptor beta chain was determined in a study of T cell changes during pregnancy in multiple sclerosis. The V gene's germline CDR1 is LGHNA and CDR2 YNFKEQ. The CDR3 length is 12 residues. Trimming removed 0 bases from V and 12 bases from J, with 11 bases in between. This clone has more than one count but fewer than ten. This table comes from immunoSEQ multiplex PCR, and its TCRdb copy is limited to in-frame clones, with some not included. The sample includes 65,000 to 90,000 clones, around 90% seen only once; the top ten take 3.5%. The gene calls are TRBV4-2 and TRBJ1-1; a weak D match, TRBD1 (6 bases). The sequence was obtained from a female donor in good health, serving as a control in a pregnancy study. Some clones in this sample may be carry-over from other donors' samples. This sample comprised PBMCs, obtained in the first trimester of pregnancy. CDR3 amino acids: CASSQDTQGTFF. CDR3 DNA sequence: TGTGCCAGCAGCCAAGATACGCAGGGGACTTTCTTT.